Shown below are 24 T cell receptor beta chains from a single sample sequenced in a study of CD8 T cells in ankylosing spondylitis. TCRdb processed the 5' RACE reads anew with MiXCR; each CDR3 protein has one entry. The sample has about 250,000 distinct CDR3 sequences, roughly a third seen once; the top ten hold roughly 4.2%. Material: blood, either unsorted or a sorted T cell fraction (not recorded which). Receptors were obtained from a male donor with ankylosing spondylitis or in good health (not recorded which).

J is TRBJ2-3 and V is TRBV15; tentative D call: TRBD2 (6 bases). Germline V gene lookup returns CDR1 LNHNV and CDR2 YYDKDF (reference sequence). Trimming removed 8 bases at V and 2 bases at J, with 17 bases between. The CDR3 length is 15 residues. The CDR3 region has the DNA TGTGCCACCCGAAAATCGGGACTCATCACAGATACGCAGTATTTT. This sequence encodes CATRKSGLITDTQYF.

This clonotype showed up just a few times. CDR3 in amino acids: CSLKRGPASLGHEQYF. The CDR3, as DNA: TGCAGCTTAAAACGGGGGCCCGCGTCTCTTGGTCACGAGCAGTACTTC. The J gene is TRBJ2-7, the V gene TRBV29-1; tentatively, D is TRBD1 or TRBD2 (6 bases each). This CDR3 spans 16 amino acids. Germline CDR1 SQVTM, CDR2 ANQGSEA. Trimming took off 8 bases at V and 5 bases at J, with 28 bases between the two ends.

The V gene is TRBV9, the J gene TRBJ2-1; D gene ambiguous. This CDR3 contains 16 residues. V lost 1 base and J 6 bases, leaving 17 bases between the germline ends. Germline CDR1 is SGDLS and CDR2 is YYNGEE. The CDR3 here is CASSVLVSDRLNEQFF. CDR3 sequence (DNA): TGTGCCAGCAGCGTATTGGTATCCGATCGGCTCAATGAGCAGTTCTTC.

V and J are TRBV20-1 and TRBJ2-7, with unresolved D. Trimming took off 4 bases at V and 3 bases at J, with 7 bases between the two ends. This CDR3 comprises 11 residues. Germline assignment: CDR1 DFQATT and CDR2 SNEGSKA (reference sequence). The CDR3 bases are TGCAGTGCTATAATGAGCTACGAGCAGTACTTC. It is translated as CSAIMSYEQYF.

Only a few counts were recorded for this clonotype. The chain recombines TRBV9 with TRBJ2-7, with D tentatively TRBD1 (5 bases). The V gene's germline CDR1 is SGDLS and CDR2 YYNGEE. The CDR3 is made up of 15 amino acids. Deletions cut 0 bases from V and 5 bases from J, with 15 bases between. In nucleotides, the CDR3 is TGTGCCAGCAGCGTAGAGGGGCAAGTAGTGGACGAGCAGTACTTC. This sequence encodes CASSVEGQVVDEQYF.

A few counts support this clonotype. The rearrangement uses TRBV20-1 and TRBJ1-5, with 11 positions matching TRBD1. CDR1 is DFQATT and CDR2 is SNEGSKA in the germline V gene (reference sequence). Germline trimming cut 3 bases from V and 3 bases from J; bases unmatched to any gene: 16. CDR3 length equals 19 residues. The CDR3 reads CSARLRGTGGLLFNQPQHF. For the CDR3, the DNA is TGCAGTGCTAGGCTCAGGGGGACAGGGGGACTCTTGTTCAATCAGCCCCAGCATTTT.

The chain carries TRBV7-8 and TRBJ2-1, with 9 bases fitting TRBD2. V dropped 1 base and J dropped 4; count of bases not matched to a gene: 5. This CDR3 has 16 amino acids. Per germline, CDR1 SGHVS and CDR2 FQNEAQ. The CDR3 bases are TGTGCCAGCAGCTTAGGTCGACTAGCGGCATACAATGAGCAGTTCTTC. Translating it yields CASSLGRLAAYNEQFF.

The rearrangement links TRBV20-1 to TRBJ1-1; D uncertain. Trimming cost V 1 base and J 7 bases, with 16 bases left between them. Germline V gives CDR1 DFQATT, CDR2 SNEGSKA (reference sequence). This CDR3 contains 14 residues. This chain's CDR3 is CSARVFQGLDEAFF. DNA for the CDR3: TGCAGTGCTAGAGTGTTCCAAGGCCTGGATGAAGCTTTCTTT.

Only a few counts were recorded for this clonotype. The chain joins TRBV20-1 to TRBJ2-5; 8 nucleotides align to TRBD1. The CDR3 sequence is 14 residues long. The trim removed 0 bases at V and 4 bases at J, leaving 4 bases unmatched. Germline lookup yields CDR1 DFQATT and CDR2 SNEGSKA (reference sequence). The CDR3 DNA is TGCAGTGCTAGAGAGCAGGGGGCGGGAGAGACCCAGTACTTC. It codes for CSAREQGAGETQYF.

The chain combines TRBV3-1 with TRBJ1-1; D is perhaps TRBD1 (5 bases). Trimming pared 3 bases from V and 4 bases from J, leaving 9 bases between. The CDR3 length is 13 residues. From germline, CDR1 is LGHDT and CDR2 YNNKEL (reference sequence). CDR3 amino acids: CASSHGTPTEAFF. CDR3 coding DNA: TGTGCCAGCAGCCATGGGACCCCCACTGAAGCTTTCTTT.

The V call is TRBV27, the J call TRBJ2-3, with D uncertain. V was shortened by 7 bases and J by 6 bases, with 8 bases between the two germline ends. CDR1 MNHEY and CDR2 SMNVEV come from the germline V gene (reference sequence). The CDR3 length is 11 residues. The CDR3 DNA is TGTGCCAGCACCATAGGGGATACGCAGTATTTT. It specifies CASTIGDTQYF.

The gene calls are TRBV12-3 or TRBV12-4 and TRBJ1-4, with 7 bases aligning to TRBD1. This CDR3 is built from 14 residues. The ends lost 3 bases at V and 8 bases at J; junction bases unmatched: 6. The DNA of the CDR3 is TGTGCCAGCAGTTTCAGGGGGGGGGAAGAAAAACTGTTTTTT. Residues: CASSFRGGEEKLFF.

The genes are TRBV29-1 and TRBJ1-5, with no clear D. From germline, CDR1 is SQVTM and CDR2 ANQGSEA. The CDR3 extends over 14 amino acids. In nucleotides, the CDR3 is TGCAGGGGCCCTTGTGTCGGGAGCAATCAGCCCCAGCATTTT. It yields the protein CRGPCVGSNQPQHF.

J is TRBJ1-5 and V is TRBV7-2; no clear D. Germline V gives CDR1 SGHTA, CDR2 FQGNSA. V lost 1 base and J 9 bases, leaving 7 bases between the germline ends. This CDR3 region has 12 residues. In nucleotides, the CDR3 is TGTGCCAGCAGCTTAGGGGGTGCGCCCCAGCATTTT. Translation gives CASSLGGAPQHF.

V is TRBV7-2 and J is TRBJ1-2, with TRBD1 identical over 7 bases. The V gene end was trimmed by 5 bases and the J gene end by 9 bases; junction bases not matched to a gene: 9. The CDR3 extends over 13 amino acids. Germline V gene lookup returns CDR1 SGHTA and CDR2 FQGNSA. CDR3 protein: CASSKLRGGSYTF. Here the CDR3 DNA reads TGTGCCAGCAGCAAACTCAGGGGGGGGAGCTACACCTTC. The complete variable domain, with remaining parts taken from reference TRBV7-2 and TRBJ1-2, reads GAGVSQSPSNKVTEKGKDVELRCDPISGHTALYWYRQSLGQGLEFLIYFQGNSAPDKSGLPSDRFSAERTGGSVSTLTIQRTQQEDSAVYLCASSKLRGGSYTFGSGTRLTVV.

Comments on this clonotype: The junction departs from germline at one end; a sequencing error may be responsible. The chain combines TRBV6-4 with TRBJ2-7; perhaps TRBD1 as D (5 bases). CDR3 size: 12 residues. Per germline, CDR1 MRHNA and CDR2 SNTAGT. The CDR3 reads CASSATGPPSPF. CDR3 DNA sequence: TGTGCCAGCAGCGCCACAGGCCCACCATCCCCCTTC.

CDR3 coding DNA: TGTGCCAGCAGTTACAGGGAGTACTACGAGCAGTACTTC. Its translation is CASSYREYYEQYF. The chain is built from TRBV6-6 and TRBJ2-7, with D possibly TRBD2 on 5 matching bases. Germline loops: CDR1 MNHNY, CDR2 SVGAGI (reference sequence). This CDR3 region has 13 residues. Trimming pared 2 bases from V and 3 bases from J, leaving 8 bases between.

As regards this clonotype: An end of the junction does not agree with germline; a read error may underlie this. The chain recombines TRBV20-1 with TRBJ2-2, with 12 bases aligning to TRBD1. This CDR3 contains 17 residues. The germline CDR1 and CDR2 sequences are DFQATT and SNEGSKA (reference sequence). The DNA for the CDR3 is TGCTGTGCTACCACCACACCGGGACAGGGGGCAACCGGGGAGCTGTTTTTT. The encoded protein is CCATTTPGQGATGELFF.

The chain combines TRBV12-3 or TRBV12-4 with TRBJ2-3; D is unclear. Trimming took off 8 bases at V and 6 bases at J, with 15 bases between the two ends. The CDR3 runs to 13 residues. CDR3 sequence: CASLPGVADTQYF. CDR3 nucleotides: TGTGCCAGCCTCCCTGGCGTCGCCGATACGCAGTATTTT.

This chain uses TRBV20-1 with TRBJ2-1; 10 positions match TRBD2. V lost 5 bases, J lost 0 bases, and 7 bases stayed unmatched. The CDR3 length is 16 residues. Germline V gives CDR1 DFQATT, CDR2 SNEGSKA (reference sequence). Written as DNA, the CDR3 is TGCAGTGCTTTAGCGGGGGGCCCTAGCTCCTACAATGAGCAGTTCTTC. The encoded protein is CSALAGGPSSYNEQFF.

In this sample, this clonotype turned up once. The gene calls are TRBV29-1 and TRBJ2-7, with D maybe TRBD2 (5 bases). The germline V and J ends were trimmed by 4 bases and 3 bases, with 13 bases remaining between them. The germline CDR1 and CDR2 sequences are SQVTM and ANQGSEA. This CDR3 has 13 amino acids. The CDR3 loop reads CSVATGRVYEQYF. Written as DNA, the CDR3 is TGCAGCGTTGCCACGGGGAGAGTCTACGAGCAGTACTTC.

The chain links TRBV4-1 to TRBJ1-4; D is uncertain. Trimming removed 4 bases from V and 7 bases from J, with 10 bases in between. From germline, CDR1 is MGHRA and CDR2 YSYEKL. The CDR3 spans 13 residues. Here the CDR3 reads CASSPSVFEKLFF. CDR3 nucleotides: TGCGCCAGCAGCCCCTCGGTGTTTGAAAAACTGTTTTTT.

This clonotype was seen a handful of times. The chain uses TRBV20-1 and TRBJ2-7; possibly TRBD1 for D (5 bases). Germline lookup yields CDR1 DFQATT and CDR2 SNEGSKA (reference sequence). This CDR3 has 10 amino acids. V was pared by 6 bases and J by 6 bases, with 9 bases between. Written as DNA, the CDR3 is TGCAGTGCAAGACAGACCGAGCAGTACTTC. This sequence encodes CSARQTEQYF.

The chain combines TRBV5-1 with TRBJ2-7; D possibly corresponds to TRBD1 (5 bases). Germline CDR1 is SGHRS and CDR2 is YFSETQ. The ends were cut back, 4 bases at V and 2 bases at J, with 13 bases in the middle. The CDR3 has 14 residues. CDR3 coding DNA: TGCGCCAGCAGCCCCCCGACAGTGACCTACGAGCAGTACTTC. It encodes CASSPPTVTYEQYF.